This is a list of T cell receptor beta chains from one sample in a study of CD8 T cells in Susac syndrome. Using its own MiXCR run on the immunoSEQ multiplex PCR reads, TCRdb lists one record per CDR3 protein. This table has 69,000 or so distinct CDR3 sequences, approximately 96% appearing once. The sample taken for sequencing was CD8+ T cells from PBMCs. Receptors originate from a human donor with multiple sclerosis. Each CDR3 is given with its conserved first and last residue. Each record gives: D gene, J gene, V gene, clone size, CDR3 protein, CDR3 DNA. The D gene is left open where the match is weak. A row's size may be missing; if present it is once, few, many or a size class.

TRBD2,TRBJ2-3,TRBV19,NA,CASSTLAGDTQYF,TGTGCCAGTAGTACACTAGCGGGAGATACGCAGTATTTT
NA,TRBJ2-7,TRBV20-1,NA,CSATIHGGYEQYF,TGCAGTGCTACCATTCACGGGGGCTACGAGCAGTACTTC
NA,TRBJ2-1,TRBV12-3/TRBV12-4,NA,CASSRQASSYNEQFF,TGTGCCAGCAGTCGACAGGCGAGCTCCTACAATGAGCAGTTCTTC
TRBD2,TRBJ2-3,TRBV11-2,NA,CASSLKIGLGPDTQYF,TGTGCCAGCAGCTTAAAGATTGGACTAGGTCCAGATACGCAGTATTTT
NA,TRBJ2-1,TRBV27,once,CASSLLGTYNEQFF,TGTGCCAGCAGTTTATTGGGCACCTACAATGAGCAGTTCTTC
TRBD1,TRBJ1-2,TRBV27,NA,CASSLGQGSSIGYTF,TGTGCCAGCAGTCTCGGACAGGGATCCTCTATCGGCTACACCTTC
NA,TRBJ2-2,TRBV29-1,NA,CSVVLGINTGELFF,TGCAGCGTTGTACTGGGCATCAACACCGGGGAGCTGTTTTTT
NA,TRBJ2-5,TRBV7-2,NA,CASSNPPAEVLQETQYF,TGTGCCAGCAGCAATCCTCCAGCGGAGGTCCTTCAAGAGACCCAGTACTTC
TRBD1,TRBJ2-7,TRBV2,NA,CASSTDRATVDSDPYEQYF,TGTGCCAGCAGTACTGACAGGGCTACAGTAGACTCTGACCCATACGAGCAGTACTTC
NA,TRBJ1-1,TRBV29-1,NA,CSVDNPRGMNTEAFF,TGCAGCGTTGATAACCCCAGGGGCATGAACACTGAAGCTTTCTTT
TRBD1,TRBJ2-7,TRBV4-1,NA,CASSQAAQGSYEQYF,TGCGCCAGCAGCCAAGCTGCACAGGGGTCCTACGAGCAGTACTTC
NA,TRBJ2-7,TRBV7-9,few,CASSRDTYEQYF,TGTGCCAGCAGCCGGGACACCTACGAGCAGTACTTC
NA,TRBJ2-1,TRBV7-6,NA,CASSLGEGARLEQFF,TGTGCCAGCAGCCTAGGAGAGGGAGCGCGACTTGAGCAGTTCTTC
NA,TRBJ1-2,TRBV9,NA,CASSVDDYGYTF,TGTGCCAGCAGCGTAGATGACTATGGCTACACCTTC
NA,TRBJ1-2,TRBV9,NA,CASSVAVAGSYGYTF,TGTGCCAGCAGCGTGGCCGTGGCGGGGAGCTATGGCTACACCTTC
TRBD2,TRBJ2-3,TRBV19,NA,CASLGLDTDTQYF,TGTGCCAGCCTAGGACTAGACACAGATACGCAGTATTTT
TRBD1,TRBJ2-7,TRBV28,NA,CASRMDRAYEQYF,TGTGCCAGCAGGATGGACAGGGCCTACGAGCAGTACTTC
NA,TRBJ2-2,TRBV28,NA,CASSLVGTGELFF,TGTGCCAGCAGTCTGGTCGGCACCGGGGAGCTGTTTTTT
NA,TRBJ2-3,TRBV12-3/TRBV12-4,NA,CASSFLGEQMTDTQYF,TGTGCCAGCAGTTTTTTGGGGGAGCAGATGACAGATACGCAGTATTTT
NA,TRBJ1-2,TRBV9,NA,CASSVDLGAKDGYTF,TGTGCCAGCAGCGTAGACCTGGGGGCTAAGGATGGCTACACCTTC
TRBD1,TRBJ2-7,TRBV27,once,CASSQRQGTPYEQYF,TGTGCCAGCAGCCAAAGACAGGGAACCCCCTACGAGCAGTACTTC
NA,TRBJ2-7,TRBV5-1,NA,CASSLSYGNYEQYF,TGCGCCAGCAGCTTGAGCTACGGGAACTACGAGCAGTACTTC
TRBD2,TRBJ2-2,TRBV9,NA,CASSSGLAGDTGELFF,TGTGCCAGCAGCTCTGGACTAGCGGGAGACACCGGGGAGCTGTTTTTT
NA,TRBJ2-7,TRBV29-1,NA,CSVEVETYEQYF,TGCAGCGTTGAGGTGGAGACCTACGAGCAGTACTTC
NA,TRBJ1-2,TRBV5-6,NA,CASSPGGVNYGYTF,TGTGCCAGCAGCCCTGGAGGAGTTAACTATGGCTACACCTTC
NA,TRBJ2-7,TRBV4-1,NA,CASSQETGHLYEQYF,TGCGCCAGCAGCCAAGAGACGGGACACCTCTACGAGCAGTACTTC
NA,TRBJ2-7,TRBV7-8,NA,CASRAGPGYEQYF,TGTGCCAGCAGGGCGGGACCGGGGTACGAGCAGTACTTC
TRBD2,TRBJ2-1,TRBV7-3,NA,CASTLLAGPYNEQFF,TGTGCCAGCACCCTTCTAGCGGGCCCCTACAATGAGCAGTTCTTC
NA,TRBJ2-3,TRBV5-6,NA,CASSLAGTDTQYF,TGTGCCAGCAGCTTGGCAGGCACAGATACGCAGTATTTT
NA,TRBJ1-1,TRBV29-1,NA,CSVDSTGTEAFF,TGCAGCGTTGATTCCACGGGCACTGAAGCTTTCTTT
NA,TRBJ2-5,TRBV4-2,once,CASSQDSETQYF,TGTGCCAGCAGCCAAGACTCTGAGACCCAGTACTTC
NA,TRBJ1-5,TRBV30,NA,CAWSPDFLGNQPQHF,TGTGCCTGGAGTCCCGATTTCCTGGGCAATCAGCCCCAGCATTTT
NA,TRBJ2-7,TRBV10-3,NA,CAISAGTASSYEQYF,TGTGCCATCAGTGCCGGGACTGCTAGCTCCTACGAGCAGTACTTC
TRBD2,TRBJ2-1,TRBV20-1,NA,CSAREVSGVIYNEQFF,TGCAGTGCTAGAGAAGTAAGCGGGGTAATTTACAATGAGCAGTTCTTC
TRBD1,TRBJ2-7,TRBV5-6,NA,CASSWGTGVEQYF,TGTGCCAGCAGCTGGGGGACAGGGGTCGAGCAGTACTTC
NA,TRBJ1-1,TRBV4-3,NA,CASSQDRGGGSEAFF,TGCGCCAGCAGCCAAGATCGAGGAGGGGGGTCTGAAGCTTTCTTT
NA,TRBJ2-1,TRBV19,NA,CASISGISNEQFF,TGTGCCAGTATTAGTGGTATAAGCAATGAGCAGTTCTTC
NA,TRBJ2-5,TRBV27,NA,CASSFRPGPQETQYF,TGTGCCAGCAGTTTTCGCCCGGGCCCCCAAGAGACCCAGTACTTC
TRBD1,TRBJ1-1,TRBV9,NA,CASSVPVQGTGNTEAFF,TGTGCCAGCAGCGTACCGGTACAGGGGACGGGGAACACTGAAGCTTTCTTT
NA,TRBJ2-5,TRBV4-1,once,CASSQDRDETQYF,TGCGCCAGCAGCCAAGACAGGGACGAGACCCAGTACTTC
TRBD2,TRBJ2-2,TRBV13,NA,CASSFSGRGTGELFF,TGTGCCAGCAGCTTTAGCGGGAGAGGGACCGGGGAGCTGTTTTTT
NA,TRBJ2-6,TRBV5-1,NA,CASTYRDGANVLTF,TGCGCCAGCACCTACAGGGATGGGGCCAACGTCCTGACTTTC
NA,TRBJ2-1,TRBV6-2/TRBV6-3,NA,CASSYQGASYNEQFF,TGTGCCAGCAGTTACCAAGGGGCGTCCTACAATGAGCAGTTCTTC
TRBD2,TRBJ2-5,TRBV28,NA,CASSPAGGGALETQYF,TGTGCCAGCAGTCCAGCAGGCGGGGGGGCTCTTGAGACCCAGTACTTC
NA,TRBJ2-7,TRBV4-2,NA,CASSPGGSTYEQYF,TGTGCCAGCAGCCCGGGGGGCTCCACCTACGAGCAGTACTTC
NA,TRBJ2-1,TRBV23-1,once,CASSHRGAGRESNEQFF,TGCGCCAGCAGTCACAGGGGTGCGGGGCGGGAGTCCAATGAGCAGTTCTTC
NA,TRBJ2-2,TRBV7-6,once,CASSLFWDGTGELFF,TGTGCCAGCAGCTTATTCTGGGATGGCACCGGGGAGCTGTTTTTT
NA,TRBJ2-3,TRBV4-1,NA,CASSQVASFGPDTQYF,TGCGCCAGCAGCCAAGTGGCTAGCTTCGGACCGGATACGCAGTATTTT
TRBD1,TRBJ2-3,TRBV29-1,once,CSVRQGELTDTQYF,TGCAGCGTCCGACAGGGGGAGCTAACAGATACGCAGTATTTT
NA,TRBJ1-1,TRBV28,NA,CASSPIRGDEAFF,TGTGCCAGCAGTCCAATTCGGGGGGACGAAGCTTTCTTT
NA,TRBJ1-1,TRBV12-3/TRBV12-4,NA,CASGLGVYTEAFF,TGTGCCAGCGGACTAGGGGTCTACACTGAAGCTTTCTTT
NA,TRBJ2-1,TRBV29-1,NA,CSVESIDRGNEQFF,TGCAGCGTTGAGTCTATAGACAGAGGCAATGAGCAGTTCTTC
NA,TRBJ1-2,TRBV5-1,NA,CASSLALNFGYGYTF,TGCGCCAGCAGCTTGGCGTTGAACTTTGGCTATGGCTACACCTTC
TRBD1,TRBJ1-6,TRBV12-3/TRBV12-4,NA,CASSSGTGGGTLHF,TGTGCCAGCAGTTCCGGGACAGGGGGCGGGACCCTCCACTTT
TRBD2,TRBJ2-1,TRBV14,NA,CASSIWGGSYNEQFF,TGTGCCAGCAGCATTTGGGGGGGATCCTACAATGAGCAGTTCTTC
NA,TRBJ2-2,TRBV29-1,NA,CSVLDRSTNTGELFF,TGCAGCGTGCTCGACAGATCCACGAACACCGGGGAGCTGTTTTTT
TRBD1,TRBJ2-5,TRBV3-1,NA,CALGQGVGLLSETQYF,TGTGCCCTCGGACAGGGGGTCGGATTGCTGTCAGAGACCCAGTACTTC
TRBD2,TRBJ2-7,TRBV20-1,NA,CSAGAGGPSSYEQYF,TGCAGTGCTGGTGCGGGGGGCCCAAGCTCCTACGAGCAGTACTTC
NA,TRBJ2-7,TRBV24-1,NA,CATSTNSYEQYF,TGTGCCACCAGTACCAACTCCTACGAGCAGTACTTC